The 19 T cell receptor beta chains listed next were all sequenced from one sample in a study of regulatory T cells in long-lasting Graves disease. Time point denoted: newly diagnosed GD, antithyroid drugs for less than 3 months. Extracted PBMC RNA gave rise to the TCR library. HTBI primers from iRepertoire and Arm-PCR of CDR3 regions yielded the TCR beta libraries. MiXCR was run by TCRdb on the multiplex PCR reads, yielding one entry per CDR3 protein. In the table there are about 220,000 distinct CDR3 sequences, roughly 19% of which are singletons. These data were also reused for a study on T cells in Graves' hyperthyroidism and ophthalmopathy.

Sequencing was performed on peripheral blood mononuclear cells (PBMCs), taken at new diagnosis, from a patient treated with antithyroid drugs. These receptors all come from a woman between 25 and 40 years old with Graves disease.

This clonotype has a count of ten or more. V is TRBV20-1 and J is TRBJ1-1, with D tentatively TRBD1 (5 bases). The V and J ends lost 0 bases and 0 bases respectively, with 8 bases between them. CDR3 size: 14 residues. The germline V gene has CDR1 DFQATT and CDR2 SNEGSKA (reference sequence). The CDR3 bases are TGCAGTGCTAGAGAGGACAAAGTGAACACTGAAGCTTTCTTT. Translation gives CSAREDKVNTEAFF.

CDR3 nucleotides: TGTGCCATCAGTGACCAGGGGCCGACCATATATTTT. Translation gives CAISDQGPTIYF. V usage is TRBV10-3 and J usage is TRBJ1-3; D possibly corresponds to TRBD1 (6 bases). The CDR3 runs 12 residues. The V gene lost 3 bases and the J gene lost 10 bases, with 10 bases spanning the gap. Germline CDR1 and CDR2: ENHRY and SYGVKD.

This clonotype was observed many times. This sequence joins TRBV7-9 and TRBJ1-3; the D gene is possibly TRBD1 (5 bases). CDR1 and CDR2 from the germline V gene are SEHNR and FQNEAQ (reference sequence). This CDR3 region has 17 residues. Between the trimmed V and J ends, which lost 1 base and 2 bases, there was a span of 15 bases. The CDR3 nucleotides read TGTGCCAGCAGCTTAGGCCGACAGTTTAGGCCTGGAAACACCATATATTTT. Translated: CASSLGRQFRPGNTIYF.

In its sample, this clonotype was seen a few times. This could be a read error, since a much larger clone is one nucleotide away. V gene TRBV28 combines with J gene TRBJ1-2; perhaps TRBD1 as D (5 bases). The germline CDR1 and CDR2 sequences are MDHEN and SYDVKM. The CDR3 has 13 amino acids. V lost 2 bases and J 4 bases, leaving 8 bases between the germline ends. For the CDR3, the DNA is TGTGCCAGCAGTTTAGGGGCAAGCTATGGCTACACCTTC. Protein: CASSLGASYGYTF.

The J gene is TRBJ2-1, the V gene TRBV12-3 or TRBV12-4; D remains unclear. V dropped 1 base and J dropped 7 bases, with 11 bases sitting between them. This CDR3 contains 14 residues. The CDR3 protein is CASSLGVGINEQFF. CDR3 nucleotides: TGTGCCAGCAGTTTAGGGGTGGGAATTAATGAGCAGTTCTTC.

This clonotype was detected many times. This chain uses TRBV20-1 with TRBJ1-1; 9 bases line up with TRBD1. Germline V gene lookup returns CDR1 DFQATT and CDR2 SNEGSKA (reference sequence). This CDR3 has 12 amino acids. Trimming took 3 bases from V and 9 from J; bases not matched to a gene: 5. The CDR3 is CSAREDRGKAFF. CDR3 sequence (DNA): TGCAGTGCTAGGGAGGACAGGGGAAAAGCTTTCTTT.

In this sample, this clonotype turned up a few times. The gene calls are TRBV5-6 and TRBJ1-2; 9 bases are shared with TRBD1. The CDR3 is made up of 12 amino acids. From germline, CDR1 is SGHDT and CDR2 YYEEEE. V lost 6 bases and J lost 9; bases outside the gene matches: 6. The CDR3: CASTQGAGSYTF. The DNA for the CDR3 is TGTGCCAGCACACAGGGGGCCGGGAGCTACACCTTC.

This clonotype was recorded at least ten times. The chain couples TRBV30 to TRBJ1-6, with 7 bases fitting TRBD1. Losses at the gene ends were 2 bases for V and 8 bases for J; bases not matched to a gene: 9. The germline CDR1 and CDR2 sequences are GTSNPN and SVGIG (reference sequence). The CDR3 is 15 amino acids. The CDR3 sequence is CAWSPRDRDDSPLHF. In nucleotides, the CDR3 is TGTGCCTGGAGTCCACGAGACAGGGATGATTCACCCCTCCACTTT.

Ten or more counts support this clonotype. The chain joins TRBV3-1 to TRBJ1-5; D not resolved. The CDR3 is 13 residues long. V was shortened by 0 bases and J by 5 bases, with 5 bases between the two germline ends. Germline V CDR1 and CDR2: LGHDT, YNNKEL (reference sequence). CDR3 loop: CASSQEWDQPQHF. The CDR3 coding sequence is TGTGCCAGCAGCCAAGAATGGGATCAGCCCCAGCATTTT.

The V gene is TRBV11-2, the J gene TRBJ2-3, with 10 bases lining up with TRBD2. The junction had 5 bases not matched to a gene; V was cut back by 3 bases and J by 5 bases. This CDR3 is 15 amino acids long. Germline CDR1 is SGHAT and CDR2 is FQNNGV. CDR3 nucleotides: TGTGCCAGCAGCTTTCTAGCGGGAGTAGGAGATACGCAGTATTTT. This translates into CASSFLAGVGDTQYF.

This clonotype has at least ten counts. CDR3 sequence reads: CASSISGLMNTEAFF. For the CDR3, the DNA is TGTGCCAGTAGTATATCGGGTCTCATGAACACTGAAGCTTTCTTT. The V call is TRBV19, the J call TRBJ1-1; D is unclear. Trimming shortened V by 2 bases and J by 0 bases, and 10 bases separated the two germline ends. Per the germline V gene, CDR1 is LNHDA and CDR2 is SQIVND (reference sequence). The CDR3 is 15 residues long.

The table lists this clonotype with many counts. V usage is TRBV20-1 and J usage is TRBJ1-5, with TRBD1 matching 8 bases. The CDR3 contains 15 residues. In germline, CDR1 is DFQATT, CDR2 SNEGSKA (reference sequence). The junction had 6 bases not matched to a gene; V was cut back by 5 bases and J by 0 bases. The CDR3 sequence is CSAPPRGRSNQPQHF. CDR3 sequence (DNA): TGCAGTGCTCCTCCCAGGGGGCGTAGCAATCAGCCCCAGCATTTT.

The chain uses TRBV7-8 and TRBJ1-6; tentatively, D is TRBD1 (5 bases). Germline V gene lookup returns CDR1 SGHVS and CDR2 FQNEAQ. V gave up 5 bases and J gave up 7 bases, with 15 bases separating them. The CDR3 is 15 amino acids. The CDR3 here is CASSHWDRRNSPLHF. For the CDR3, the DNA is TGTGCCAGCAGCCACTGGGACCGGAGAAATTCACCCCTCCACTTT.

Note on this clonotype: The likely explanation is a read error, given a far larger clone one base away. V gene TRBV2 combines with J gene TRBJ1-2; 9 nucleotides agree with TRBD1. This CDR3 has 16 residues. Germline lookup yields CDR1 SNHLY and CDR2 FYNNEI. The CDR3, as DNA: TGTGCCAGCAGCCCCGGTACAGGGGGCGGCTTCGATGGCTACGCCTTC. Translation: CASSPGTGGGFDGYAF.

The CDR3 DNA follows: TGCGCCAGCAGCTTGCGGCAGGGTAATGAAAAACTGTTTTTT. Encoded protein: CASSLRQGNEKLFF. The chain recombines TRBV5-1 with TRBJ1-4; a weak D match, TRBD1 (5 bases). Germline CDR1 is SGHRS and CDR2 is YFSETQ. The V end was cut by 1 base, the J end by 4 bases, with 8 bases between. The CDR3 extends over 14 amino acids.

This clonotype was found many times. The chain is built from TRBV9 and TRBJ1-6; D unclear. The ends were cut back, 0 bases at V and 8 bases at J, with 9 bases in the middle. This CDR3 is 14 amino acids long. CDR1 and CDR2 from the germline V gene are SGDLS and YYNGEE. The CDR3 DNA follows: TGTGCCAGCAGCGTAGTAGGGAAGGATTCACCCCTCCACTTT. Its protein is CASSVVGKDSPLHF. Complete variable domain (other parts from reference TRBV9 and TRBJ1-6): DSGVTQTPKHLITATGQRVTLRCSPRSGDLSVYWYQQSLDQGLQFLIQYYNGEERAKGNILERFSAQQFPDLHSELNLSSLELGDSALYFCASSVVGKDSPLHFGNGTRLTVT.

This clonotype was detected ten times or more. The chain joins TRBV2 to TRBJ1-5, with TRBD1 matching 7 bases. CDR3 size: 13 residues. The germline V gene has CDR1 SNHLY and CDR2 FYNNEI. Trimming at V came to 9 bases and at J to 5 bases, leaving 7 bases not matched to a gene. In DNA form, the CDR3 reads TGTGCCAGTAAAGACAGGGAGGATCAGCCCCAGCATTTT. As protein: CASKDREDQPQHF.

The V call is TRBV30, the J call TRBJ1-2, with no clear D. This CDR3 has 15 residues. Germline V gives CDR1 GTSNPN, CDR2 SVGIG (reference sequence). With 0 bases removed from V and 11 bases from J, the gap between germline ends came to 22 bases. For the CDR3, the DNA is TGTGCCTGGAGTGTACTGAGGGAAGCTAACTATCGATACACCTTC. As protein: CAWSVLREANYRYTF.

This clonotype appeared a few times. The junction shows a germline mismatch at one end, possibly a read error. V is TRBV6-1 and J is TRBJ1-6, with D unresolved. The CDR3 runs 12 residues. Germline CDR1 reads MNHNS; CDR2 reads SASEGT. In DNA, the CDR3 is TGTGCCAGCAGGGAAGGGAATTCACCCCTCCACTTT. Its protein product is CASREGNSPLHF.